The 27 T cell receptor beta chains below come from one sample, sequenced in a study of technical replicates of blood from a handful of donors. Repertoires were generated with immunoSEQ multiplex PCR, while TCRdb's copy carries only in-frame clones and drops some. The table includes about 94,000 clones, 95% detected once. The specimen sequenced was T cells isolated from PBMCs. The receptors stem from a human donor in good health.

This rearrangement joins TRBV16 to TRBJ2-5; possible D gene TRBD2, 6 bases. The V and J ends lost 4 bases and 5 bases respectively, with 11 bases between them. CDR1 and CDR2 (germline): KGHSY, FQNENV. This CDR3 spans 13 amino acids. CDR3 amino acids: CASSPGGAETQYF. CDR3 sequence (DNA): TGTGCCAGCAGCCCCGGGGGAGCGGAGACCCAGTACTTC.

V gene TRBV4-2 combines with J gene TRBJ2-7; D remains unclear. The germline CDR1 and CDR2 sequences are LGHNA and YNFKEQ. V was clipped by 5 bases and J by 6 bases, with 14 bases between them. The CDR3 totals 13 residues. CDR3 amino acids: CASSSYLDSEQYF. CDR3 coding DNA: TGTGCCAGCAGCTCCTACCTAGATTCCGAGCAGTACTTC.

V is TRBV30 and J is TRBJ2-5; D possibly corresponds to TRBD2 (5 bases). V lost 0 bases, J lost 4 bases, and 12 bases lay in between. Germline values: CDR1 GTSNPN, CDR2 SVGIG (reference sequence). The CDR3 runs 14 residues. The CDR3 protein is CAWSVSAGGETQYF. The CDR3 nucleotides read TGTGCCTGGAGTGTTTCCGCGGGCGGAGAGACCCAGTACTTC.

The chain joins TRBV18 to TRBJ1-5, with 9 bases that match TRBD1. The V gene end was trimmed by 4 bases and the J gene end by 7 bases; junction bases not matched to a gene: 2. From germline, CDR1 is KGHSH and CDR2 LQKENI. The CDR3 loop spans 13 amino acids. The CDR3 loop reads CASSQTGGQPQHF. Here the CDR3 DNA reads TGTGCCAGCTCACAAACAGGGGGCCAGCCCCAGCATTTT.

On this clone: At the DNA level, this CDR3 is encoded by other sequences in the same sample as well. The rearrangement joins TRBV28 to TRBJ2-3; D ambiguous. Germline assignment: CDR1 MDHEN and CDR2 SYDVKM. V lost 6 bases to trimming and J lost 4 bases, with 8 bases between them. CDR3 size: 12 residues. The CDR3 here is CASSRGPDTQYF. The CDR3 DNA sequence: TGTGCCAGCAGCCGTGGGCCAGATACGCAGTATTTT.

V and J are TRBV18 and TRBJ2-7, with D unclear. The CDR3 runs 13 residues. Germline V gene data show CDR1 as KGHSH and CDR2 as LQKENI. Between the trimmed V and J ends, which lost 0 bases and 4 bases, there was a span of 7 bases. In DNA, the CDR3 is TGTGCCAGCTCACCACCTTCCACTTACGAGCAGTACTTC. Protein sequence: CASSPPSTYEQYF.

This chain links TRBV5-4 with TRBJ2-2, with D hard to call. CDR1 and CDR2 from the germline V gene are SGHNT and YYREEE (reference sequence). This CDR3 comprises 16 residues. Deletions cut 0 bases from V and 4 bases from J, with 13 bases between. This CDR3 is CASSLALRVGTGELFF. In DNA form, the CDR3 reads TGTGCCAGCAGCTTGGCGCTTCGGGTGGGCACCGGGGAGCTGTTTTTT.

The rearrangement uses TRBV5-6 and TRBJ1-3; TRBD1 agrees at 7 bases. There are 14 residues in the CDR3. Per the germline V gene, CDR1 is SGHDT and CDR2 is YYEEEE. The ends lost 6 bases at V and 2 bases at J; junction bases unmatched: 5. The CDR3 protein is CASIRQGTGNTIYF. The DNA for the CDR3 is TGTGCCAGCATCAGACAGGGAACTGGAAACACCATATATTTT. The whole variable domain, remainder taken from reference TRBV5-6 and TRBJ1-3, is DAGVTQSPTHLIKTRGQQVTLRCSPKSGHDTVSWYQQALGQGPQFIFQYYEEEERQRGNFPDRFSGHQFPNYSSELNVNALLLGDSALYLCASIRQGTGNTIYFGEGSWLTVV.

This chain joins TRBV5-1 and TRBJ2-7; 7 bases are a match to TRBD1. Trimming removed 7 bases from V and 6 bases from J; junction bases left unmatched: 7. This CDR3 is built from 12 residues. Germline lookup yields CDR1 SGHRS and CDR2 YFSETQ. CDR3 sequence: CASGPTGREQYF. In nucleotides, the CDR3 is TGCGCCAGCGGGCCGACAGGGCGCGAGCAGTACTTC.

This clone was picked up one time. One end of the junction varies from germline; a read error may be responsible. The chain has TRBV30 and TRBJ2-2; TRBD2 matches 9 bases. The CDR3 is made up of 14 amino acids. Germline-derived CDR1 and CDR2 are GTSNPN and SVGIG (reference sequence). The CDR3 nucleotides are TGTGCCTGGAGGGGACTAGCCCTCCCCGGGGAGCTGGTTTTT. Translated, it gives CAWRGLALPGELVF.

The rearrangement uses TRBV9 and TRBJ1-4; a possible D gene is TRBD1 (6 bases). Germline CDR1 SGDLS, CDR2 YYNGEE. There are 15 residues in the CDR3. V dropped 3 bases and J dropped 8 bases, with 17 bases sitting between them. CDR3 nucleotides: TGTGCCAGCAGCGACACAGGGAGAGGGCACGAAAAACTGTTTTTT. It translates to CASSDTGRGHEKLFF.

The chain couples TRBV7-6 to TRBJ2-7, with D possibly matching TRBD1 (6 bases). Germline loops: CDR1 SGHVS, CDR2 FNYEAQ. The V gene lost 6 bases and the J gene lost 3 bases, with 15 bases spanning the gap. The CDR3 runs to 14 residues. DNA of the CDR3: TGTGCCAGCAGTTCTCCCGGGACAAACTACGAGCAGTACTTC. Protein product: CASSSPGTNYEQYF.

CDR3 in amino acids: CAWSGPGENYEQYF. CDR3 nucleotides: TGTGCCTGGAGTGGTCCAGGGGAGAACTACGAGCAGTACTTC. This chain uses TRBV30 with TRBJ2-7; tentatively, D is TRBD1 (6 bases). Germline CDR1 is GTSNPN and CDR2 is SVGIG (reference sequence). Between the trimmed V and J ends, which lost 1 base and 3 bases, there was a span of 13 bases. The CDR3 runs to 14 residues.

V usage is TRBV18 and J usage is TRBJ2-2; 9 positions agree with TRBD2. This CDR3 is built from 16 residues. The trim removed 3 bases at V and 5 bases at J, leaving 7 bases unmatched. Germline V lookup: CDR1 KGHSH, CDR2 LQKENI. In DNA form, the CDR3 reads TGTGCCAGCTCACCTCCAGCGGGGGGTCGGACCGGGGAGCTGTTTTTT. Translation gives CASSPPAGGRTGELFF.

The chain uses TRBV10-1 and TRBJ2-5; a possible D gene is TRBD1 (6 bases). Deletions cut 4 bases from V and 1 base from J, with 10 bases between. This CDR3 contains 14 residues. CDR1 is WNHNN and CDR2 is SYGVQD in the germline V gene (reference sequence). The CDR3 DNA is TGCGCCAGCAGTGTAGGGGACACCCAAGAGACCCAGTACTTC. This codes for CASSVGDTQETQYF.

The J gene is TRBJ2-5, the V gene TRBV6-5; 12 bases align to TRBD2. V lost 0 bases, J lost 4 bases, and 3 bases stayed unmatched. CDR1 MNHEY and CDR2 SVGAGI come from the germline V gene. The CDR3 length is 16 residues. CDR3 protein: CASSYSMGLAGETQYF. The CDR3 coding sequence is TGTGCCAGCAGTTACTCGATGGGACTAGCGGGAGAGACCCAGTACTTC.

The J gene is TRBJ1-2, the V gene TRBV6-5; TRBD1 matches 7 bases. The germline V gene has CDR1 MNHEY and CDR2 SVGAGI. This CDR3 contains 16 residues. With 2 bases clipped from V and 5 bases from J, the junction kept 11 bases outside the gene matches. The CDR3 loop is CASSYRGQRLRYGYTF. CDR3 coding DNA: TGTGCCAGCAGTTACCGGGGACAGAGACTTCGTTATGGCTACACCTTC.

The chain uses TRBV5-1 and TRBJ2-5; D perhaps matches TRBD1 (7 bases). Germline loops: CDR1 SGHRS, CDR2 YFSETQ. With 5 bases removed from V and 5 bases from J, the gap between germline ends came to 19 bases. The CDR3 has 15 amino acids. The DNA for the CDR3 is TGCGCCAGCAGGCACCGGGACAGCGGAGGGGAGACCCAGTACTTC. Protein sequence: CASRHRDSGGETQYF. Based on the CDR3 plus reference TRBV5-1 and TRBJ2-5, the full variable domain is KAGVTQTPRYLIKTRGQQVTLSCSPISGHRSVSWYQQTPGQGLQFLFEYFSETQRNKGNFPGRFSGRQFSNSRSEMNVSTLELGDSALYLCASRHRDSGGETQYFGPGTRLLVL.

V gene TRBV5-1 combines with J gene TRBJ2-5, with D tentatively TRBD1 (5 bases). This CDR3 comprises 13 residues. The germline V gene encodes CDR1 SGHRS and CDR2 YFSETQ. The V and J ends lost 5 bases and 2 bases respectively, with 10 bases between them. This CDR3 is CASSSRGQETQYF. CDR3 coding DNA: TGCGCCAGCAGTTCTAGGGGACAAGAGACCCAGTACTTC.

This clone was detected only once. The chain links TRBV4-2 to TRBJ2-7; 9 bases align to TRBD2. Losses at the gene ends were 0 bases for V and 1 base for J; bases not matched to a gene: 4. The CDR3 contains 16 residues. From germline, CDR1 is LGHNA and CDR2 YNFKEQ. The CDR3 DNA is TGTGCCAGCAGCCAAGATGTGGCGGGAGGGTCCTACGAGCAGTACTTC. Its translation: CASSQDVAGGSYEQYF.

This clone was found once. The V call is TRBV29-1, the J call TRBJ2-1, with 7 bases that match TRBD2. This CDR3 is built from 15 residues. Germline loops: CDR1 SQVTM, CDR2 ANQGSEA. With 4 bases clipped from V and 1 base from J, the junction kept 7 bases outside the gene matches. The CDR3 loop is CSVGVLSGSYNEQFF. In DNA form, the CDR3 reads TGCAGCGTTGGAGTTCTTAGCGGGTCCTACAATGAGCAGTTCTTC.

The chain links TRBV27 to TRBJ2-1; 12 nucleotides match TRBD2. CDR3 length equals 15 residues. J lost 2 bases, V lost 7 bases, and 3 bases had no gene match. Looked up from germline, CDR1 is MNHEY and CDR2 is SMNVEV (reference sequence). Here the CDR3 reads CASNPSGGAYNEQFF. The CDR3 DNA reads as TGTGCCAGCAACCCTAGCGGGGGGGCCTACAATGAGCAGTTCTTC.

The chain combines TRBV6-6 with TRBJ2-5, with a weak D call TRBD2 (6 bases). With 6 bases removed from V and 2 bases from J, the gap between germline ends came to 13 bases. The CDR3 has 14 residues. Looked up from germline, CDR1 is MNHNY and CDR2 is SVGAGI (reference sequence). The CDR3 nucleotides read TGTGCCAGCAGCCCCGGAGGGGCGCAAGAGACCCAGTACTTC. Its protein is CASSPGGAQETQYF.

This chain uses TRBV4-1 with TRBJ2-7; TRBD2 is a possible D gene (5 bases). Germline V CDR1 and CDR2: MGHRA, YSYEKL. The CDR3 sequence is 13 residues long. Trimming took off 0 bases at V and 2 bases at J, with 5 bases between the two ends. The CDR3, as DNA: TGCGCCAGCAGCCAAGACGGGACCTACGAGCAGTACTTC. It encodes CASSQDGTYEQYF.

The chain recombines TRBV5-5 with TRBJ2-3, with TRBD2 identical over 14 bases. CDR1 SGHKS and CDR2 YYEKEE come from the germline V gene (reference sequence). The V gene end was trimmed by 3 bases and the J gene end by 7 bases; junction bases not matched to a gene: 4. This CDR3 is built from 15 residues. This CDR3 reads CASSSTSGGVNTQYF. The CDR3 nucleotides are TGTGCCAGCAGCTCGACTAGCGGGGGGGTGAATACGCAGTATTTT.

This chain uses TRBV25-1 with TRBJ1-5; weak D call: TRBD1 (5 bases). Per germline, CDR1 MGHDK and CDR2 SYGVNS. CDR3 length equals 13 residues. V lost 6 bases and J lost 6, with 12 bases in between. CDR3 coding DNA: TGTGCCAGCAGCGGTGGACAAACTCAGCCCCAGCATTTT. It translates to CASSGGQTQPQHF.

The V and J genes are TRBV2 and TRBJ1-3; D gene ambiguous. Germline lookup yields CDR1 SNHLY and CDR2 FYNNEI. V lost 0 bases and J lost 2, with 14 bases in between. This CDR3 is built from 17 residues. The CDR3 spells CASSEAPPFGPGNTIYF. The CDR3, as DNA: TGTGCCAGCAGTGAAGCTCCCCCTTTTGGGCCTGGAAACACCATATATTTT. Full variable domain (missing parts from reference TRBV2 and TRBJ1-3): EPEVTQTPSHQVTQMGQEVILRCVPISNHLYFYWYRQILGQKVEFLVSFYNNEISEKSEIFDDQFSVERPDGSNFTLKIRSTKLEDSAMYFCASSEAPPFGPGNTIYFGEGSWLTVV.